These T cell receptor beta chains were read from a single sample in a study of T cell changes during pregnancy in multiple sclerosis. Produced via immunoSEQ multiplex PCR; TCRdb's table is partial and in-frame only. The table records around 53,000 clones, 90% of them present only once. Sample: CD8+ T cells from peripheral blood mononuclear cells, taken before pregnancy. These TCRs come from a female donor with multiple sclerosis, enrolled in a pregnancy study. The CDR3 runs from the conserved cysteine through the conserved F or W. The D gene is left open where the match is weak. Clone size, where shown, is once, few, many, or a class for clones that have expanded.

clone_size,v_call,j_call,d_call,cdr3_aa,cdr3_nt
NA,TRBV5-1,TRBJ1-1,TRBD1,CASSSGTGGGTEAFF,TGCGCCAGCAGCTCCGGGACAGGGGGAGGGACTGAAGCTTTCTTT
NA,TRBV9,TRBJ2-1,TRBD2,CASTQTSGDNEQFF,TGTGCCAGCACCCAGACTAGCGGGGACAATGAGCAGTTCTTC
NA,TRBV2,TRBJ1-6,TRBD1,CASSEVGQDNSPLHF,TGTGCCAGCAGTGAAGTGGGACAGGATAATTCACCCCTCCACTTT
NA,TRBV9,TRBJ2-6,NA,CASSVAVLIAPGANVLTF,TGTGCCAGCAGCGTAGCGGTTTTGATAGCTCCTGGGGCCAACGTCCTGACTTTC
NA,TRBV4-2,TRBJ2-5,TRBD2,CASSQEPGGGGETQYF,TGTGCCAGCAGCCAAGAGCCAGGTGGGGGAGGGGAGACCCAGTACTTC
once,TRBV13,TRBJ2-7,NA,CASSLGRSYEQYF,TGTGCCAGCAGCTTAGGGCGTTCCTACGAGCAGTACTTC
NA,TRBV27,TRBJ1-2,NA,CASSPGYGYTF,TGTGCCAGCAGTCCCGGCTATGGCTACACCTTC
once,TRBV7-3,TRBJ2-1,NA,CASSLILGGRNEQFF,TGTGCCAGCAGCTTAATTTTGGGGGGGCGCAATGAGCAGTTCTTC
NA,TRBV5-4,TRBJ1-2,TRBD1,CASSFGELGQGYGYTF,TGTGCCAGCAGCTTCGGTGAACTTGGACAGGGCTATGGCTACACCTTC
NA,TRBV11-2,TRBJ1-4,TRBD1,CASSPRYGTGDEKLFF,TGTGCCAGCAGCCCTAGATACGGGACAGGTGATGAAAAACTGTTTTTT
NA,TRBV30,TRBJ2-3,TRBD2,CAWSLTGGKTDTQYF,TGTGCCTGGAGTCTAACGGGGGGAAAGACAGATACGCAGTATTTT
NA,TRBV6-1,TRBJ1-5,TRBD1,CASSLTGQGDQPQHF,TGTGCCAGCAGTCTTACGGGACAGGGTGACCAGCCCCAGCATTTT
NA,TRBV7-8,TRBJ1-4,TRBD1,CASSAQGATNEKLFF,TGTGCCAGCAGCGCGCAGGGGGCAACTAATGAAAAACTGTTTTTT
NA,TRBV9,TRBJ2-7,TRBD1,CASSGAVQGASHEQYF,TGTGCCAGCAGCGGAGCAGTACAGGGGGCCTCCCACGAGCAGTACTTC
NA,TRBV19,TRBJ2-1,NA,CASSRVASDAPYNEQFF,TGTGCCAGTAGTAGGGTCGCTAGCGACGCCCCGTACAATGAGCAGTTCTTC
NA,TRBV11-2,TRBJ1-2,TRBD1,CASSSPDRGSYGYTF,TGTGCCAGCAGCTCGCCAGACAGGGGATCCTATGGCTACACCTTC
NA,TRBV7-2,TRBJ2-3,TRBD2,CASILLAGGTDTQYF,TGTGCCAGCATCCTACTAGCGGGGGGGACAGATACGCAGTATTTT
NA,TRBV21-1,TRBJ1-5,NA,CASSSRERFTHQDQPQHF,TGTGCCAGCAGCTCCCGGGAGCGGTTTACCCACCAGGACCAGCCCCAGCATTTT
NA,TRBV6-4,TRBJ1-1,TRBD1,CASSDSTGGNTEAFF,TGTGCCAGCAGTGACTCGACAGGGGGGAACACTGAAGCTTTCTTT
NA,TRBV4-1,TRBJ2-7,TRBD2,CASSPERGPSYEQYF,TGCGCCAGCAGCCCCGAGCGGGGGCCTTCCTACGAGCAGTACTTC
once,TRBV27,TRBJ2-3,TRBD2,CASSWGGLADTQYF,TGTGCCAGCAGTTGGGGGGGACTGGCAGATACGCAGTATTTT
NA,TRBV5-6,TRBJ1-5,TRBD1,CASSSVGQGRQPQHF,TGTGCCAGCAGCTCCGTCGGACAGGGGCGTCAGCCCCAGCATTTT
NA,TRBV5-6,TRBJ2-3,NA,CASSLARRRTDTQYF,TGTGCCAGCAGCTTGGCCAGGCGACGCACAGATACGCAGTATTTT
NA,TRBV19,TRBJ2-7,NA,CASSMTGSSYEQYF,TGTGCCAGTAGTATGACAGGTAGCTCCTACGAGCAGTACTTC
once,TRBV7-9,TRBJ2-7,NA,CASSSAVLAYEQYF,TGTGCCAGCAGCTCGGCGGTTCTTGCCTACGAGCAGTACTTC
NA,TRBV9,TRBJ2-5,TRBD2,CASSPQRGGRETQYF,TGTGCCAGCAGCCCCCAACGGGGAGGGCGAGAGACCCAGTACTTC
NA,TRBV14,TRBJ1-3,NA,CASSGTIGNTIYF,TGTGCCAGCAGCGGAACTATCGGAAACACCATATATTTT
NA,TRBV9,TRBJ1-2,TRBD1,CASSVYDRGGYGYTF,TGTGCCAGCAGCGTATACGACAGGGGCGGCTATGGCTACACCTTC
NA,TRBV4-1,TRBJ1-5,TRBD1,CASSQTGGQPQHF,TGCGCCAGCAGCCAAACAGGGGGGCAGCCCCAGCATTTT
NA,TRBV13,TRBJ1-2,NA,CASSPSTEVFNYGYTF,TGTGCCAGCAGCCCCTCAACAGAAGTATTTAACTATGGCTACACCTTC
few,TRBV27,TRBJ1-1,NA,CASSSTGNTEAFF,TGTGCCAGCAGTTCGACGGGGAACACTGAAGCTTTCTTT
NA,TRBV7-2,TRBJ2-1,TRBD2,CASSYPSGGPFSYNEQFF,TGTGCCAGCAGCTACCCTAGCGGGGGGCCCTTCTCCTACAATGAGCAGTTCTTC
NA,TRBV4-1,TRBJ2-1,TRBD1,CASSQRSDRVYNEQFF,TGCGCCAGCAGCCAACGGTCGGACAGGGTATACAATGAGCAGTTCTTC
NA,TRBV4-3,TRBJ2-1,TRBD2,CASSQDTGLGNEQFF,TGCGCCAGCAGCCAAGATACGGGACTAGGCAATGAGCAGTTCTTC
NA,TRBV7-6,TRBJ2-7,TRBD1,CASSTGTGGEQYF,TGTGCCAGCAGCACGGGGACAGGGGGGGAGCAGTACTTC
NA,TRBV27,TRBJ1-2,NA,CASSSGTIYGYTF,TGTGCCAGCAGTTCTGGGACTATTTATGGCTACACCTTC
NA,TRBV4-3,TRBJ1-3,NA,CASSQSADSGNTIYF,TGCGCCAGCAGCCAATCGGCGGACTCTGGAAACACCATATATTTT
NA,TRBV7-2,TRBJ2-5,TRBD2,CASSPTSGGGQETQYF,TGTGCCAGCAGTCCGACTAGCGGGGGGGGACAAGAGACCCAGTACTTC
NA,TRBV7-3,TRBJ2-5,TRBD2,CASSLGLASAQYF,TGTGCCAGCAGCTTGGGACTAGCAAGCGCCCAGTACTTC
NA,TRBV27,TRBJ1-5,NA,CASSFPTQQHSNQPQHF,TGTGCCAGCAGTTTCCCCACCCAACAGCATAGCAATCAGCCCCAGCATTTT
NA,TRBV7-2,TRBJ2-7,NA,CASSSQGILVPYSYEQYF,TGTGCCAGCAGCTCACAGGGTATCCTAGTACCTTACTCCTACGAGCAGTACTTC
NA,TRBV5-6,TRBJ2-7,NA,CASRKGVVNYEQYF,TGTGCCAGCAGGAAAGGAGTAGTGAACTACGAGCAGTACTTC
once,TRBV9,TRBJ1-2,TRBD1,CASSVDRGNYGYTF,TGTGCCAGCAGCGTGGACAGGGGCAACTATGGCTACACCTTC
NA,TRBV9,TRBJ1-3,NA,CASSESNSGNTIYF,TGTGCCAGCAGCGAGTCTAACTCTGGAAACACCATATATTTT
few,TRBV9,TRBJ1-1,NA,CASSPSKIEAFF,TGTGCCAGCAGCCCTAGTAAGATTGAAGCTTTCTTT
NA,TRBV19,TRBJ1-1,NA,CASSIDRREAFF,TGTGCCAGTAGTATAGACCGGCGGGAGGCTTTCTTT